This entry lists 18 T cell receptor beta chains sequenced from one sample in a study of Graves' ophthalmopathy and Graves' hyperthyroidism. The study amplified TCR beta CDR3 regions using RNA transcripts. Investigators did first-round RT-PCR with HTBI primers, then second-round multiplex PCR. One entry per CDR3 protein results from TCRdb running MiXCR on the multiplex PCR reads. The table records hundreds of thousands of distinct CDR3 sequences, roughly 41% of them present only once. Sequencing was done on a sample of peripheral blood. These receptors were obtained from an adult man with Graves' ophthalmopathy.

The chain carries TRBV10-3 and TRBJ1-5, with D unresolved. There are 13 residues in the CDR3. Germline assignment: CDR1 ENHRY and CDR2 SYGVKD. Trimming removed 6 bases from V and 7 bases from J, with 13 bases in between. The CDR3 sequence is CAIRQGNEQPQHF. The CDR3 DNA sequence: TGTGCCATCAGACAAGGCAATGAGCAGCCCCAGCATTTT.

This clonotype was seen repeatedly, ten times or more. The V and J genes are TRBV29-1 and TRBJ1-3; D remains ambiguous. Trimming removed 2 bases from V and 0 bases from J, with 5 bases in between. The germline gives CDR1 SQVTM, CDR2 ANQGSEA. This CDR3 spans 13 amino acids. The CDR3 region has the DNA TGCAGCGTTGAATACGCCTCTGGAAACACCATATATTTT. Amino acid sequence: CSVEYASGNTIYF. The variable domain in full, completed from reference TRBV29-1 and TRBJ1-3, reads SAVISQKPSRDICQRGTSLTIQCQVDSQVTMMFWYRQQPGQSLTLIATANQGSEATYESGFVIDKFPISRPNLTFSTLTVSNMSPEDSSIYLCSVEYASGNTIYFGEGSWLTVV.

Points on this clonotype: This sequence may be a read error, since a much larger clone differs from it by one base. The chain couples TRBV7-9 to TRBJ1-1; 8 positions agree with TRBD1. The CDR3 length is 14 residues. CDR1 is SEHNR, CDR2 FQNEAQ, per germline (reference sequence). The DNA for the CDR3 is TGTGCCAGCAGCTTAGGGACAGGGAGCACTGAAGCTCTCTTT. The encoded protein is CASSLGTGSTEALF. The full variable domain, its missing parts supplied by reference TRBV7-9 and TRBJ1-1, is DTGVSQNPRHKITKRGQNVTFRCDPISEHNRLYWYRQTLGQGPEFLTYFQNEAQLEKSRLLSDRFSAERPKGSFSTLEIQRTEQGDSAMYLCASSLGTGSTEALFGQGTRLTVV.

The sample holds one count of this clonotype. The conserved phenylalanine or tryptophan is not found at the CDR3 terminus, so this likely reflects a read error. The chain joins TRBV5-1 to TRBJ2-6; D is unresolved. Germline CDR1 and CDR2: SGHRS and YFSETQ. Trimming took off 4 bases at V and 16 bases at J, with 3 bases between the two ends. The CDR3 runs to 8 residues. In DNA form, the CDR3 reads TGCGCCAGCAGCACTCTGACTAGC. This encodes CASSTLTS.

This clonotype was detected many times. The chain carries TRBV7-3 and TRBJ2-7, with 7 nucleotides matching TRBD1. The length of the CDR3 is 16 residues. Germline CDR1 is SGHTA and CDR2 is FQGTGA. With V trimmed by 5 bases and J by 0 bases, 10 bases remained unmatched. CDR3 nucleotide sequence: TGTGCCAGCAGCCCGCCCCTGGGACAGTACTCCTACGAGCAGTACTTC. Translating gives CASSPPLGQYSYEQYF.

The gene calls are TRBV29-1 and TRBJ1-3; D is uncertain. V shed 1 base and J shed 4 bases, with 8 bases lying between them. Germline V gene data show CDR1 as SQVTM and CDR2 as ANQGSEA. The length of the CDR3 is 13 residues. CDR3 bases: TGCAGCGTTGAAGGAACGGCCGGAAACACCATATATTTT. Encoded protein: CSVEGTAGNTIYF.

The chain has TRBV15 and TRBJ2-5; D remains ambiguous. The CDR3 consists of 14 residues. Per the germline V gene, CDR1 is LNHNV and CDR2 is YYDKDF (reference sequence). Trimming shortened V by 3 bases and J by 10 bases, and 18 bases separated the two germline ends. The DNA of the CDR3 is TGTGCCACCAGCAGTGGCCGGTCCAGCCGACTCCAGTACTTC. Encoded protein: CATSSGRSSRLQYF. Filled out from reference TRBV15 and TRBJ2-5, the complete variable domain reads DAMVIQNPRYQVTQFGKPVTLSCSQTLNHNVMYWYQQKSSQAPKLLFHYYDKDFNNEADTPDNFQSRRPNTSFCFLDIRSPGLGDTAMYLCATSSGRSSRLQYFGPGTRLLVL.

The chain couples TRBV19 to TRBJ1-1; 7 positions agree with TRBD1. Germline V gene data show CDR1 as LNHDA and CDR2 as SQIVND (reference sequence). The CDR3 consists of 14 residues. Losses at the gene ends were 6 bases for V and 5 bases for J; bases not matched to a gene: 9. The CDR3 loop is CASRAQGLLTEAFF. The CDR3 DNA is TGTGCCAGTAGAGCACAGGGGCTGCTGACTGAAGCTTTCTTT.

This clonotype was seen a handful of times. The genes are TRBV6-5 and TRBJ1-3; D is undetermined. Trimming took off 2 bases at V and 0 bases at J, with 5 bases between the two ends. Per the germline V gene, CDR1 is MNHEY and CDR2 is SVGAGI. The CDR3 contains 14 residues. The CDR3 region is CASSYEGSGNTIYF. The CDR3 DNA is TGTGCCAGCAGTTACGAAGGCTCTGGAAACACCATATATTTT.

This chain connects TRBV20-1 to TRBJ2-2; 10 nucleotides align to TRBD2. This CDR3 has 15 amino acids. V lost 2 bases and J lost 2; bases outside the gene matches: 2. The germline V gene encodes CDR1 DFQATT and CDR2 SNEGSKA (reference sequence). The CDR3 nucleotides read TGCAGTGCTAGACTAGCGGGAGAAAACACCGGGGAGCTGTTTTTT. Translation gives CSARLAGENTGELFF.

This clonotype occurred many times. This CDR3 reads CASSDRDLETQYF. CDR3 coding DNA: TGTGCCAGCAGTGATAGGGACTTGGAGACCCAGTACTTC. The chain uses TRBV2 and TRBJ2-5, with D possibly TRBD2 on 6 matching bases. The CDR3 runs 13 residues. The V end lost 3 bases, the J end lost 5 bases, and 10 bases lay between the germline ends. From germline, CDR1 is SNHLY and CDR2 FYNNEI.

This clonotype came up many times. This chain's CDR3 is CATSRDPGFSFGGEAFF. The DNA of the CDR3 is TGTGCCACCAGCAGAGACCCTGGATTCTCGTTCGGGGGTGAAGCTTTCTTT. This chain uses TRBV15 with TRBJ1-1; TRBD1 might be the D (5 bases). CDR1 LNHNV and CDR2 YYDKDF come from the germline V gene (reference sequence). Trimming pared 0 bases from V and 7 bases from J, leaving 21 bases between. The CDR3 runs 17 residues.

This clonotype was detected ten times or more. The chain recombines TRBV7-9 with TRBJ1-2; the match to TRBD1 covers 7 bases. The V gene end was trimmed by 3 bases and the J gene end by 5 bases; junction bases not matched to a gene: 15. The length of the CDR3 is 17 residues. In germline, CDR1 is SEHNR, CDR2 FQNEAQ (reference sequence). CDR3 in amino acids: CASSFFGTEALQYGYTF. The DNA for the CDR3 is TGTGCCAGCAGCTTCTTCGGGACAGAAGCTCTCCAATATGGCTACACCTTC.

This clonotype was found many times. The V and J genes are TRBV25-1 and TRBJ2-5, with no clear D. This CDR3 is built from 12 residues. Trimming shortened V by 4 bases and J by 4 bases, and 7 bases separated the two germline ends. CDR1 MGHDK and CDR2 SYGVNS come from the germline V gene. CDR3 protein: CASSVSPETQYF. The CDR3 DNA is TGTGCCAGCAGTGTAAGCCCAGAGACCCAGTACTTC.

This chain joins TRBV29-1 and TRBJ2-5; 14 nucleotides agree with TRBD2. Germline loops: CDR1 SQVTM, CDR2 ANQGSEA. The CDR3 runs to 16 residues. V lost 4 bases to trimming and J lost 5 bases; unmatched junction nucleotides: 9. This CDR3 is CSVGLAGGPAGETQYF. CDR3 coding DNA: TGCAGCGTTGGACTAGCGGGAGGGCCGGCTGGGGAGACCCAGTACTTC.

The chain links TRBV4-1 to TRBJ2-5; D call uncertain. Per the germline V gene, CDR1 is MGHRA and CDR2 is YSYEKL. The CDR3 contains 13 residues. Between the trimmed V and J ends, which lost 5 bases and 5 bases, there was a span of 12 bases. CDR3 DNA: TGCGCCAGCAGCGATGACCTCTTGGAGACCCAGTACTTC. Translation: CASSDDLLETQYF.

The table lists this clonotype with many counts. The chain is built from TRBV10-3 and TRBJ2-7; 11 bases are a match to TRBD2. After removal of 3 bases from V and 5 bases from J, the junction contained 3 bases not matched to a gene. The CDR3 consists of 14 residues. Germline V CDR1 and CDR2: ENHRY, SYGVKD. The chain's CDR3 is CAISELAGVHEQYF. The DNA for the CDR3 is TGTGCCATCAGTGAACTAGCGGGAGTCCACGAGCAGTACTTC.

CDR3 nucleotide sequence: TGTGCCATCAGCGGGCCGGGAGGCTACACCTTC. This sequence encodes CAISGPGGYTF. This chain links TRBV10-3 with TRBJ1-2, with D uncertain. The germline CDR1 and CDR2 sequences are ENHRY and SYGVKD. Trimming shortened V by 6 bases and J by 8 bases, and 10 bases separated the two germline ends. The CDR3 runs to 11 residues.